This T cell receptor (beta chain) was captured in a study of breast tumors, draining lymph nodes, adjacent tissues (dated by TCRdb to about 2016). Study-wide context: In breast cancer patients, the study compared the TCR beta repertoires of tumor, adjacent nontumor tissue and axillary lymph nodes. The study aimed to assess the relationships and possible T-cell exchange between tumor, surrounding tissue and draining lymph node repertoires in human breast cancer. The research as a whole found: The data were considered consistent with most tumor T cells being derived from the lymph node and subsequently expanding within tumor tissue. The conclusion that tumor T cells originate in lymph nodes was presented as consistent with a hypothesis rather than as directly demonstrated. Tumor T-cell repertoires showed less diversity than lymph node repertoires and more diversity than nontumor tissue repertoires, and tumor T-cell repertoires showed preferential V and J gene usage. Tumor and nontumor tissue repertoires were significantly more similar in luminal-like than in basal-like breast cancer.

The axillary draining lymph nodes of breast cancer patients were the source of the lymph node samples. This clonotype was counted at least ten times. The antigen it binds to is not known. Within one base of it there is no much larger clone, and no base qualities were kept. Reads for this sample came from an Illumina HiSeq 2000. TCR beta chain libraries were generated by multiplex PCR amplification. High-throughput sequencing was used to analyze the amplified TCR beta chain products. The raw public data were reprocessed by TCRdb itself: fastp quality trimming at Q25, MiXCR clonotype calling, in-frame beta chains only. Rows are combined by CDR3 protein, so each entry shows the most common genes and DNA. This sample comprises around 140,000 distinct CDR3 sequences, about a fifth of them detected only once. 2.5% to 3% of the sample rests with the top ten. Unmatched junction bases come to 0, with V trimmed by 0 bases and J by 4 bases. According to the germline V gene (reference sequence), CDR1 reads LNHNV and CDR2 reads YYDKDF. Taken from cysteine to phenylalanine, the CDR3 has 14 residues. The CDR3 DNA has 42 bases and is translated from base 1.

Sequenced sample: axillary lymph node tissue. The V and J segments used are TRBV15 and TRBJ2-7, and TRBD1 aligns with 10 junction nucleotides. The origin of this receptor is a female donor with breast cancer. Some clones in this sample may be carry-over from other donors' samples. The DNA sequence is given as TGTGCCACCAGCAGAGAGGACAGGGGGTACGAGCAGTACTTC. It codes for CATSREDRGYEQYF. The full variable domain, with segments outside the CDR3 supplied by the reference TRBV15 and TRBJ2-7 proteins, appears as DAMVIQNPRYQVTQFGKPVTLSCSQTLNHNVMYWYQQKSSQAPKLLFHYYDKDFNNEADTPDNFQSRRPNTSFCFLDIRSPGLGDTAMYLCATSREDRGYEQYFGPGTRLTVT.